This T cell receptor beta chain appears in the sequencing data of a study of human T cells and chemical hapten exposure (dated by TCRdb to about 2021). Study-level background: For sensitization, 2% DPC in acetone was applied to a roughly 2 cm by roughly 2 cm area of upper inner arm skin. Patients additionally received weekly therapeutic DPC doses to the scalp throughout the roughly 25-week study period. Patch testing on the upper back used Finn chambers containing 0.01% DPC, with scoring done after 6 days according to International Contact Dermatitis Research Group standards. The patient cohort, mostly female, included alopecia areata with under or over 50% scalp involvement, alopecia totalis and alopecia universalis. Libraries were combined into a pool for sequencing, and differences in TCR yield between samples came mainly from small differences in library volumes within the pool. Peripheral blood TCR repertoire changes were tracked in vivo in alopecia patients during primary and secondary sensitization to the hapten diphenylcyclopropenone (DPC). Patient blood was sampled pre-sensitization (week 0) and at 2, 6 and about 24 weeks after DPC sensitization. Approximately 28 alopecia patients gave blood for TCR sequencing at one to four time points (pre-sensitization, 2, 6 and 24 weeks).

This clonotype has just a few counts. Its cognate antigen has yet to be identified. Within one base of it there is no much larger clone, and no base qualities were kept. Overall study outcomes, separate from this receptor: Alopecia, a presumed autoimmune disease, was present in all patients, so the immune response of the patients might differ from that of healthy individuals. After repeated subsampling, the strength of the expansion versus patch-test correlation and the threshold at which it became significant changed. No change with DPC sensitization was found in the number of TCRs above 1 in 1000 frequency, and no evidence of global repertoire structure alterations was found. Patch test score correlated positively with the number of PT1 expanded TCRs, reaching significance at thresholds 8, 16 and 32 but not at 4. Expanded TCRs formed significantly more large CDR3 similarity clusters than pre-sensitization or healthy control sets, consistent with antigen-driven responses.

From a lookup of the germline V gene (reference sequence), CDR1 and CDR2 are DFQATT and SNEGSKA. Between the V and J ends, shortened by 2 bases and 0 bases respectively, the junction contains 7 bases. The cysteine opens and the phenylalanine closes a CDR3 of 13 amino acids. Only the CDR3 DNA stays, 39 bases, in frame from base 1. The label giving this sample's time point can be read as: pre-sensitization, week 0. The treatment or condition tag for this specimen amounts to: therapeutic diphenylcyclopropenone sensitization with weekly scalp DPC. Blood at each patch-test visit was drawn before the patch test was applied. Patients were eligible if aged 18 to 70, diagnosed with alopecia and judged suitable for DPC therapy, and pregnant patients were excluded. Total RNA was extracted from unfractionated whole blood that had been collected in Tempus Blood RNA tubes. Receptors were amplified or captured by RACE. Sequencing used a NextSeq 500. During library preparation, unique molecular identifiers were attached to individual cDNA molecules so that TCRs could be counted in a quantitative, reproducible way. From each blood RNA sample, both TCR alpha and TCR beta chains were sequenced. The original methods were these. A median of about 87,000 TCRs per sample was observed, with a range of 23,224 to 690,600. V, J and CDR3 annotation of the TCR reads was carried out using the Decombinator software suite. For the PS versus PT1 abundance plots, all samples were subsampled to the same number of TCRs (28,000). TCRs were defined as expanded if absent before sensitization and observed at least eight times at the 2-week time point. The public reads were reanalyzed by TCRdb: fastp trimming at Q25, MiXCR alignment, in-frame beta chains only. When rows share a CDR3 protein, they turn into one entry using the most common DNA and genes. The V and J calls come from TCRdb's annotation, not from the publication. This sample comprises approximately 100,000 distinct CDR3 sequences, around 12% of them detected only once. Of the sample, 1.5% to 2% falls within the top ten clones.

The sample in question was whole blood, obtained in connection with sensitization to the hapten diphenylcyclopropenone (DPC). This chain joins TRBV20-1 to TRBJ1-2; the D gene is unclear. This receptor was taken from a woman in her forties or fifties with alopecia areata. Some clones in this sample may be carry-over from other donors' samples. The DNA sequence is TGCAGTGCTAGATCCACTTCTAACTATGGCTACACCTTC. It is translated as CSARSTSNYGYTF.